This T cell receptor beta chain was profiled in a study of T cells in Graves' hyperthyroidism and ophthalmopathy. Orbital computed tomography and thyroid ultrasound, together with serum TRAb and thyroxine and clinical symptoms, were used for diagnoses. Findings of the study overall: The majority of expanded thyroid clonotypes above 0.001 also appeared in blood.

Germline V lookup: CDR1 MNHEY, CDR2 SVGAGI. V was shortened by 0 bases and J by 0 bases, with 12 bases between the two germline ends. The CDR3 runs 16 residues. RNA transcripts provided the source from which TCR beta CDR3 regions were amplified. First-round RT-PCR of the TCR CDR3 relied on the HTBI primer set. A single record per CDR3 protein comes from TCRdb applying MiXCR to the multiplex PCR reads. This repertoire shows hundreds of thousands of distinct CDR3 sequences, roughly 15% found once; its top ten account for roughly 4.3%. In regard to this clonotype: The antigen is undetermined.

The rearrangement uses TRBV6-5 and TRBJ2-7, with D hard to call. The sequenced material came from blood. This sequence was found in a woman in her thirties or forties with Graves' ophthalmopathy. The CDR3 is CASSYSSLESSYEQYF. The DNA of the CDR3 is TGTGCCAGCAGTTACTCGAGTCTGGAGAGCTCCTACGAGCAGTACTTC.